This entry concerns a single T cell receptor beta chain. Its antigen is not known. This sample is part of a study of a mutant IDH1 vaccine in newly diagnosed glioma. Overall study context: Of the patients given treatment, approximately 62% were male and 37.5% were female, and a mean age of around 38 years was recorded. Before enrollment, the patients had been treated with radiotherapy alone, temozolomide alone, or both together. Most of them had received both.

Regarding time point: week 23, last vaccination. Doses of 300 ug of mutant IDH1 20-mer peptide were given with topical imiquimod. Clones were sequenced by immunoSEQ multiplex PCR, and TCRdb holds only the in-frame ones, with some missing. The sample shows under 50,000 clones, less than 95% of them seen only once. The source is a man aged 50-59 years with glioma. The sequenced sample was PBMCs, obtained from a glioma patient whose treatment included an IDH1 peptide vaccine.

In DNA, the CDR3 is TGTGCCAGCACTCCCGGCCCGGCCAACTACGAGCAGTACTTC. Residues: CASTPGPANYEQYF. V is TRBV7-2 and J is TRBJ2-7; D not certain. The ends were cut back, 7 bases at V and 3 bases at J, with 16 bases in the middle. CDR3 length: 14 amino acids. CDR1 SGHTA and CDR2 FQGNSA come from the germline V gene.